This T cell receptor (beta chain) derives from a study of T cells in Graves' hyperthyroidism and ophthalmopathy. There were TCR beta CDR3 regions amplified from RNA transcripts. When the TCR CDR3 underwent first-round RT-PCR, the HTBI primer set was used. TCRdb reanalysed the multiplex PCR reads using MiXCR and keeps one entry per CDR3 protein. The sample consists of some 570,000 distinct CDR3 sequences, approximately 15% of them appearing once. This CDR3 is 13 amino acids long. Trimming removed 6 bases at V and 6 bases at J, with 9 bases between. Germline assignment: CDR1 MNHNS and CDR2 SASEGT. This clonotype was counted many times.

The receptor was isolated from a woman aged 18-35 years with Graves' ophthalmopathy. The chain is built from TRBV6-1 and TRBJ1-6; D uncertain. Sequences were obtained from blood. This chain's CDR3 is CASRTGTNSPLHF. In nucleotides, the CDR3 is TGTGCCAGCAGGACCGGAACTAATTCACCCCTCCACTTT.